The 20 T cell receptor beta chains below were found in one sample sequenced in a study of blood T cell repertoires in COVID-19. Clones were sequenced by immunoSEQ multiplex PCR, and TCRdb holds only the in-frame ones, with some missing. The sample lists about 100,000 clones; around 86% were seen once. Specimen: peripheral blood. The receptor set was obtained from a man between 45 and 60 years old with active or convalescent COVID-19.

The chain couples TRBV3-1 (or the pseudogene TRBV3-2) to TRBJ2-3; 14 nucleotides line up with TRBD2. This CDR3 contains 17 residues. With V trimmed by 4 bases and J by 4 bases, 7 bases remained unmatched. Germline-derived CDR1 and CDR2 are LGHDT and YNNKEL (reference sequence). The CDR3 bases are TGTGCCAGCAGCCCGAGACTAGCGGGGGGGCGGGCAGATACGCAGTATTTT. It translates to CASSPRLAGGRADTQYF.

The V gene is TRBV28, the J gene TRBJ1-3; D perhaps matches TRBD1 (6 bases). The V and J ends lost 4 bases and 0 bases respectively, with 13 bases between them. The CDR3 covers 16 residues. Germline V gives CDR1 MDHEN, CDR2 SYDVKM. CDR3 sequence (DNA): TGTGCCAGCAGTTCCCCGGGGGGGGCCTCTGGAAACACCATATATTTT. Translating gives CASSSPGGASGNTIYF.

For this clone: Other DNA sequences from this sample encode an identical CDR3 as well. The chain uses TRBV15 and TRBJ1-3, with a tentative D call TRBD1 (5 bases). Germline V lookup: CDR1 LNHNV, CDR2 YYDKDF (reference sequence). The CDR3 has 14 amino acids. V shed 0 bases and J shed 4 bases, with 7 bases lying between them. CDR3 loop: CATSRDRAGNTIYF. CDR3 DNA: TGTGCCACCAGCAGAGACAGGGCCGGAAACACCATATATTTT.

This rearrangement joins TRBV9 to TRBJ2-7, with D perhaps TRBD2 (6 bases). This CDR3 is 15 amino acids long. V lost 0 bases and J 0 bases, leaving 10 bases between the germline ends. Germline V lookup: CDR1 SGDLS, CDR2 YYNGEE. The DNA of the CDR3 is TGTGCCAGCAGCGTAGAATGGGGGGACTCCTACGAGCAGTACTTC. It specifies CASSVEWGDSYEQYF.

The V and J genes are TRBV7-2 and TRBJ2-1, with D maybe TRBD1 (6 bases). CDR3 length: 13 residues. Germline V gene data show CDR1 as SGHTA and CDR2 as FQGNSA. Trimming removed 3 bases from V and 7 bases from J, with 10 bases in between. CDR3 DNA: TGTGCCAGCAGCTTCCAACAGGGAAATGAGCAGTTCTTC. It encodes CASSFQQGNEQFF.

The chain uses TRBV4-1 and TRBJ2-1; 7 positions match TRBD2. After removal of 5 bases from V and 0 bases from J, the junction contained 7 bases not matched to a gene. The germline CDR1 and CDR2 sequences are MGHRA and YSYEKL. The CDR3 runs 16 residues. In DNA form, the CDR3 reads TGCGCCAGCAGCGTGACGGGGGGAATCTCCTACAATGAGCAGTTCTTC. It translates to CASSVTGGISYNEQFF.

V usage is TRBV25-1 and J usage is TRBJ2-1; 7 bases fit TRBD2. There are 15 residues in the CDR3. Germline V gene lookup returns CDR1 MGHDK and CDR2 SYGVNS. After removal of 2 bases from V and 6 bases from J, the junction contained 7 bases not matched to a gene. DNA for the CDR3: TGTGCCAGCAGTGAAACCGGACTAGGAGGCAATGAGCAGTTCTTC. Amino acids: CASSETGLGGNEQFF.

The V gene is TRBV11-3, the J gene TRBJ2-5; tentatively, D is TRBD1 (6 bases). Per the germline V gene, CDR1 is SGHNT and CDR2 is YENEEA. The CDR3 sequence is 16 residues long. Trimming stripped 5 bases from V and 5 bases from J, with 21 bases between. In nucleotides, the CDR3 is TGTGCCAGCAGCAATAGACAGGCGCCCGATTGGGAGACCCAGTACTTC. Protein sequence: CASSNRQAPDWETQYF. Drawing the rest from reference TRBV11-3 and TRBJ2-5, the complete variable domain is EAGVVQSPRYKIIEKKQPVAFWCNPISGHNTLYWYLQNLGQGPELLIRYENEEAVDDSQLPKDRFSAERLKGVDSTLKIQPAELGDSAVYLCASSNRQAPDWETQYFGPGTRLLVL.

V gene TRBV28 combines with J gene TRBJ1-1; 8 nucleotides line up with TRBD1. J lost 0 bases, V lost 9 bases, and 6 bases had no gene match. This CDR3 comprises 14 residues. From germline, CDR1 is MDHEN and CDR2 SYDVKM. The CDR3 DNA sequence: TGTGCCAGTTGGACAGGGCCCATGAACACTGAAGCTTTCTTT. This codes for CASWTGPMNTEAFF. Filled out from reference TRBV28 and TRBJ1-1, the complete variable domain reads DVKVTQSSRYLVKRTGEKVFLECVQDMDHENMFWYRQDPGLGLRLIYFSYDVKMKEKGDIPEGYSVSREKKERFSLILESASTNQTSMYLCASWTGPMNTEAFFGQGTRLTVV.

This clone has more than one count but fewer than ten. The CDR3 spells CASSWPRAGKGLHTGELFF. For the CDR3, the DNA is TGTGCCAGCAGTTGGCCCCGGGCAGGGAAAGGCCTTCACACCGGGGAGCTGTTTTTT. This chain links TRBV28 with TRBJ2-2, with D perhaps matching TRBD1 (5 bases). CDR3 length: 19 residues. The ends were cut back, 4 bases at V and 3 bases at J, with 24 bases in the middle. Germline lookup yields CDR1 MDHEN and CDR2 SYDVKM.

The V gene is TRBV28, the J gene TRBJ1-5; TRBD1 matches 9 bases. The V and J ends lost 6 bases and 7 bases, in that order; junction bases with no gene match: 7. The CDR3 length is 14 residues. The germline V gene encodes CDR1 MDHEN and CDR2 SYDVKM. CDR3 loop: CASSLGQGRQPQHF. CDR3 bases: TGTGCCAGCAGCTTGGGACAGGGCCGACAGCCCCAGCATTTT.

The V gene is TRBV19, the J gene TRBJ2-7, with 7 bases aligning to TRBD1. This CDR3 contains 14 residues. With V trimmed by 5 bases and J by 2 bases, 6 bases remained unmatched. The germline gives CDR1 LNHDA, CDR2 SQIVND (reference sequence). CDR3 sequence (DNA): TGTGCCAGTAGTCCTGGGACAGCTACCTACGAGCAGTACGTC. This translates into CASSPGTATYEQYV.

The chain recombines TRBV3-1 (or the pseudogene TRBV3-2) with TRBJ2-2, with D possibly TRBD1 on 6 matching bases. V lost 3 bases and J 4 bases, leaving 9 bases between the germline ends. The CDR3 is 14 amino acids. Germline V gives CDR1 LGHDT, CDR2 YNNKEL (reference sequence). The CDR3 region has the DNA TGTGCCAGCAGCCAGGGGGCGGGCACCGGGGAGCTGTTTTTT. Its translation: CASSQGAGTGELFF.

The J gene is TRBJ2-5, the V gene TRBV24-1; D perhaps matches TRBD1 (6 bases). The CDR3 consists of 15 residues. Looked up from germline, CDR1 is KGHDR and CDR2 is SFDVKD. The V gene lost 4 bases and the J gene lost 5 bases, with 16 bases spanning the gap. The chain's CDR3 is CATSEFVQGLETQYF. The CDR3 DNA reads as TGTGCCACCAGTGAGTTCGTTCAGGGGCTCGAGACCCAGTACTTC.

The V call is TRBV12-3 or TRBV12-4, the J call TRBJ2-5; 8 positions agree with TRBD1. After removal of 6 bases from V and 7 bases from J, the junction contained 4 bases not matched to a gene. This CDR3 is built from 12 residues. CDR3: CASSGQGGTQYF. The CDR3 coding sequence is TGTGCCAGCAGCGGACAGGGAGGGACCCAGTACTTC.

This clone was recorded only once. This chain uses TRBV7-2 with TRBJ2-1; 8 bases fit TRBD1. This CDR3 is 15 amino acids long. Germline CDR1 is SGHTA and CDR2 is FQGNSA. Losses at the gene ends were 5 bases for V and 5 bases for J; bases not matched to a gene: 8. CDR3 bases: TGTGCCAGCAGCCCAGGACAGGGCCCTCACAATGAGCAGTTCTTC. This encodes CASSPGQGPHNEQFF.

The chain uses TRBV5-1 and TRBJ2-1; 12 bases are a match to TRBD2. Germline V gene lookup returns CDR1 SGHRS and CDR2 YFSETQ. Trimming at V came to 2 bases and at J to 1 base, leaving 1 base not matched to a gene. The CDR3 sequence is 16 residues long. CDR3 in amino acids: CASSFTSGGSYNEQFF. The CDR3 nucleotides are TGCGCCAGCAGCTTTACTAGCGGGGGGTCCTACAATGAGCAGTTCTTC.

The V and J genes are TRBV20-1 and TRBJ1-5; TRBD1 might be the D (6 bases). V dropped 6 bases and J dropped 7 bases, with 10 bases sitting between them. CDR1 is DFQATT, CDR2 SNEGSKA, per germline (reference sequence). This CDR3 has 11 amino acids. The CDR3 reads CSATQGQPQHF. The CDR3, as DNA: TGCAGTGCCACACAGGGACAGCCCCAGCATTTT.

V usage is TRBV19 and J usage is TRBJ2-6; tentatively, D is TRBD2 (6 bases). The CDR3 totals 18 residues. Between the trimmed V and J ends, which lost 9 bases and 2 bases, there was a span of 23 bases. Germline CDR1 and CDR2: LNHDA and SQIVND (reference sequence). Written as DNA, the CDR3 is TGTGCCAGGACGCTCTTCCCCTTAAGGGAGGCTGGGGCCAACGTCCTGACTTTC. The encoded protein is CARTLFPLREAGANVLTF.

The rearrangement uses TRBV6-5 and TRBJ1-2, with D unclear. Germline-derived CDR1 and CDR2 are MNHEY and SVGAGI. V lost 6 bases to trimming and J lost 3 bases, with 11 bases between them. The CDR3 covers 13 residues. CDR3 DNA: TGTGCCAGCAGCCCCGACCGGGACTATGGCTACACCTTC. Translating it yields CASSPDRDYGYTF.